This is a list of T cell receptor beta chains from one sample in a study of T cell repertoires in cytomegalovirus infection. TCRdb re-analysed the reads in MiXCR, keeping a single row per CDR3 protein. The table lists 200,000 or so distinct CDR3 sequences, approximately 19% of them singletons. Sequences were obtained from PBMCs. All receptors come from a human donor in good health (CMV status not recorded). Some clones in this sample may be carry-over from other donors' samples. The CDR3 runs from the conserved cysteine through the conserved F or W. A D gene is named only where the DNA matches it firmly. Only some rows state a clone size, as once, few, many or a class for expanded clones.

many TRBJ1-3 - TRBV19 TGTGCCAGTAGATCTAGGGGGTCTGGAAACACCATATATTTT CASRSRGSGNTIYF
- TRBJ2-1 TRBD2 TRBV6-2/TRBV6-3 TGTGCCAGCAGTTACTCTGGACTAGCGGGCTGGAGCTCCTACAATGAGCAGTTCTTC CASSYSGLAGWSSYNEQFF
many TRBJ2-5 - TRBV20-1 TGCAGTGCTACTGCGTTCCAGGAGACCCAGTACTTC CSATAFQETQYF
many TRBJ1-4 TRBD1 TRBV11-3 TGTGCCAGCAGCCCCGGGACAGGGAGGAGTGAAAAACTGTTTTTT CASSPGTGRSEKLFF
many TRBJ2-1 - TRBV5-5 TGTGCCAGCAGCCAGGGGCAATTGTCCTACAATGAGCAGTTCTTC CASSQGQLSYNEQFF
many TRBJ1-2 TRBD1 TRBV7-2 TGTGCCAGCAGCCAGCAGGGGGCCCTGGGCTACACCTTC CASSQQGALGYTF
many TRBJ2-1 TRBD1 TRBV7-9 TGTGCCAGCAGCCTCAACCGGGACAGGGGGAGTTATGAGCAGTTCTTC CASSLNRDRGSYEQFF
many TRBJ2-4 - TRBV28 TGTGCCAGCAGTTTAGGGTGGTCCAAAAACATTCAGTACTTC CASSLGWSKNIQYF
- TRBJ1-2 - TRBV28 TGTGCCAGCAGTTTAGGATGGGACTATGGCTACACCTTC CASSLGWDYGYTF
few TRBJ1-1 TRBD1 TRBV3-1 TGTGCCAGCAGCCACGCCGACAGGGGCGCTGAAGCTTTCTTT CASSHADRGAEAFF
- TRBJ2-3 - TRBV28 TGTGCCAGCAGTTTATGGGGTTTAACAGATACGCAGTATTTT CASSLWGLTDTQYF
- TRBJ1-5 - TRBV25-1 TGTGCCAGCAGTGGGGGGGAGGGTTTCCATCAGCCCCAGCATTTT CASSGGEGFHQPQHF
- TRBJ1-2 - TRBV12-3/TRBV12-4 TGTGCCAGCAGTTTGGGGTTGGGGGGTATAGGGTATGGCTACACCTTC CASSLGLGGIGYGYTF
few TRBJ2-2 - TRBV19 TGTGCCAGTAGTATACTAGGTCAGGCGAACACCGGGGAGCTGTTTTTT CASSILGQANTGELFF
- TRBJ2-4 - TRBV28 TGTGCCAGCAGTTTTGGTCAGGGTTCGGGAAACATTCAGTACTTC CASSFGQGSGNIQYF
- TRBJ2-7 - TRBV28 TGTGCCAGCACCCTGACCGGATACGAGCAGTACTTC CASTLTGYEQYF
- TRBJ1-5 - TRBV6-1 TGTGCCAGCAGTGACAGGGAAAATCAGCCCCAGCATTTT CASSDRENQPQHF
few TRBJ1-1 TRBD1 TRBV5-1 TGCGCCAGCAGCTTGGCCGCAGGGGGTTACGCTGAAGCTTTCTTT CASSLAAGGYAEAFF
few TRBJ2-1 TRBD1 TRBV6-2/TRBV6-3 TGTGCCAGCAGTTTACGCCAGACAGGGAACGAGCAGTTCTTC CASSLRQTGNEQFF
- TRBJ2-7 TRBD2 TRBV19 TGTGCCAGTAGTATCCGGACTAGCGGGAACTCCTACGAGCAGTACTTC CASSIRTSGNSYEQYF
- TRBJ1-5 - TRBV29-1 TGCAGCGCTACGGACGGGACGGGTCAGCCCCAGCATTTT CSATDGTGQPQHF
few TRBJ2-7 TRBD2 TRBV20-1 TGCAGTGCTACGGGCCTAACGGGGGGCTCCTACGAGCAGTACTTC CSATGLTGGSYEQYF
- TRBJ1-4 - TRBV11-3 TGTGCCAGCAGCCCCCCCGGGGTAGATGAAAAACTGTTTTTT CASSPPGVDEKLFF
many TRBJ2-1 TRBD2 TRBV7-3 TGTGCCAGCAGCCGGGTAGCGGGGGGCCGCAACAATGAGCAGTTCTTC CASSRVAGGRNNEQFF
many TRBJ2-7 - TRBV12-3/TRBV12-4 TGTGCCAGCAGTTTTCAGGGAGGCCCCTACGAGCAGTACTTC CASSFQGGPYEQYF
few TRBJ2-3 - TRBV15 TGTGCCACCAGCAGAGAGGGTCAGTCAACAGATACGCAGTATTTT CATSREGQSTDTQYF
- TRBJ1-5 TRBD1 TRBV28 TGTGCCAGCAGCCTCCGACAGGGCAGTAATCAGCCCCAGCATTTT CASSLRQGSNQPQHF
many TRBJ1-5 - TRBV28 TGTGCCAGCAGTTCCCCTAAAAGGGCCAATCAGCCCCAGCATTTT CASSSPKRANQPQHF
- TRBJ2-5 TRBD1 TRBV6-1 TGTGCCAGCAGCAGGGACAGGGCCGAAGAGACCCAGTACTTC CASSRDRAEETQYF
few TRBJ2-5 - TRBV19 TGTGCCAGTAGTACGCATCCGACCCAACTTGGAGAGACCCAGTACTTC CASSTHPTQLGETQYF
- TRBJ1-5 - TRBV20-1 TGCAGTGCGCCTAATCTTCAGGCTCGGAATCAGCCCCAGCATTTT CSAPNLQARNQPQHF
few TRBJ2-3 - TRBV2 TGTGCCAGCAGTGGACGCAGGGGAAGCACAGATACGCAGTATTTT CASSGRRGSTDTQYF
many TRBJ2-3 TRBD2 TRBV6-4 TGTGCCAGCAGTGACGCGGGAGGCACAGATACGCAGTATTTT CASSDAGGTDTQYF
- TRBJ2-2 TRBD1 TRBV5-6 TGTGCCAGCAGCTTGATGGACAGGGCGAACACCGGGGAGCTGTTTTTT CASSLMDRANTGELFF
many TRBJ2-7 - TRBV25-1 TGTGCCAGCAGTGACTCCTACGAGCAGTACTTC CASSDSYEQYF
- TRBJ2-5 - TRBV11-1 TGTGCCAGCAGCCCCTTCCTAGCCTGGGGGCCTGAGACCCAGTACTTC CASSPFLAWGPETQYF
- TRBJ2-1 TRBD1 TRBV12-3/TRBV12-4 TGTGCCAGCAGTTTTAAAGGGGGCGCAGGTTACAATGAGCAGTTCTTC CASSFKGGAGYNEQFF
- TRBJ1-2 - TRBV28 TGTGCCAGCAGAAAACAGGGACCTCGGGGCTACACCTTC CASRKQGPRGYTF
many TRBJ2-1 - TRBV7-8 TGTGCCAGCAGCTTAGCGATAAATTGGAAACAGGTAGCCTACAATGAGCAGTTCTTC CASSLAINWKQVAYNEQFF
- TRBJ1-2 - TRBV5-1 TGCCCCAGCAGCTTGGTAGCCGTCGGGCAGTTCGGGGGGGACGGCTACACCTTC CPSSLVAVGQFGGDGYTF
many TRBJ2-3 - TRBV15 TGTGCCACCAGCAGAGGCCACGACACAGATACGCAGTATTTT CATSRGHDTDTQYF
- TRBJ1-1 - TRBV7-8 TGTGCCAGCAGCCAGCTCGTCGGGAGAAGAGATGAAGCTTTCTTT CASSQLVGRRDEAFF
few TRBJ2-3 TRBD2 TRBV7-2 TGTGCCAGCAGCTTAAGCAGCGGGAGGCAAGATACGCAGTATTTT CASSLSSGRQDTQYF
- TRBJ2-7 - TRBV27 TGTGCCAGCAGTTTAGCCACTCCACAGGGATCCGAGCAGTACTTC CASSLATPQGSEQYF
many TRBJ2-1 - TRBV11-1 TGTGCCAGCAGCTTGGAGGAGCGGTCCTACAATGAGCAGTTCTTC CASSLEERSYNEQFF
many TRBJ2-1 TRBD1 TRBV12-3/TRBV12-4 TGTGCCAGCAGTTTAGGTTACAGGGGTAATGAGCAGTTCTTC CASSLGYRGNEQFF
- TRBJ2-1 - TRBV7-9 TGTGCCAGCAGCTTTGGGGTGGGGAGCTCCTACAATGAGCAGTTCTTC CASSFGVGSSYNEQFF
many TRBJ2-7 - TRBV11-2 TGTGCCAGCAGGGCGGGACTGCCAAACGAGCAGTACTTC CASRAGLPNEQYF